A single sample gave rise to the 32 T cell receptor beta chains below, sequenced in a study of blood T cell repertoires in COVID-19. Here immunoSEQ multiplex PCR was the method, and the copy in TCRdb shows in-frame clones only, minus some. The data contain under 350,000 clones, approximately 83% of them seen just once; the ten biggest clones take up about 14%. What was sequenced was peripheral blood. These receptors were collected from a human donor in a cohort sampled during active COVID-19.

The V call is TRBV2, the J call TRBJ1-2; D is uncertain. Germline V gene lookup returns CDR1 SNHLY and CDR2 FYNNEI. The V end was cut by 6 bases, the J end by 6 bases, with 11 bases between. The CDR3 runs to 12 residues. For the CDR3, the DNA is TGTGCCAGCAGCCCCCTGTTCGATGGCTACACCTTC. Amino acids: CASSPLFDGYTF.

This chain links TRBV30 with TRBJ2-7, with D possibly matching TRBD1 (6 bases). V was shortened by 2 bases and J by 3 bases, with 11 bases between the two germline ends. Germline loops: CDR1 GTSNPN, CDR2 SVGIG (reference sequence). The CDR3 consists of 13 residues. CDR3 residues: CAWSLGQSYEQYF. For the CDR3, the DNA is TGTGCCTGGAGTTTAGGACAGAGCTACGAGCAGTACTTC.

J is TRBJ2-1 and V is TRBV5-8; D is possibly TRBD1 (5 bases). V lost 2 bases to trimming and J lost 3 bases, with 12 bases between them. The CDR3 extends over 15 amino acids. Germline CDR1 is SGHTS and CDR2 is YDEGEE. CDR3 DNA: TGTGCCAGCAGCTTAGAGACAGTAGTCTACAATGAGCAGTTCTTC. Protein sequence: CASSLETVVYNEQFF.

The V call is TRBV6-5, the J call TRBJ2-2; the D gene is possibly TRBD1 (5 bases). Germline V gene lookup returns CDR1 MNHEY and CDR2 SVGAGI. The CDR3 spans 14 residues. V lost 6 bases and J 7 bases, leaving 15 bases between the germline ends. For the CDR3, the DNA is TGTGCCAGCAGCGAGACCAGGGCCGGCGGGGAGCTGTTTTTT. This gives the protein CASSETRAGGELFF.

The CDR3 reads CASSEPGQTRYEQYF. DNA of the CDR3: TGTGCCAGCAGTGAACCGGGACAAACTCGCTACGAGCAGTACTTC. The J gene is TRBJ2-7, the V gene TRBV28, with D possibly TRBD1 on 6 matching bases. CDR3 length: 15 amino acids. Germline assignment: CDR1 MDHEN and CDR2 SYDVKM. The ends were cut back, 5 bases at V and 3 bases at J, with 17 bases in the middle.

The J gene is TRBJ1-6, the V gene TRBV7-2; 10 bases fit TRBD1. The V segment lost 2 bases and the J segment 10 bases; nucleotides outside the gene matches: 5. CDR3 length: 15 residues. Germline V gene sequence: CDR1 SGHTA, CDR2 FQGNSA. The CDR3 loop reads CASSLRDRGRSPLHF. The CDR3 DNA sequence: TGTGCCAGCAGCTTACGGGACAGGGGCCGATCACCCCTCCACTTT.

J is TRBJ1-4 and V is TRBV27, with TRBD1 matching 9 bases. V was clipped by 4 bases and J by 7 bases; unmatched bases: 4. From germline, CDR1 is MNHEY and CDR2 SMNVEV (reference sequence). CDR3 size: 14 residues. CDR3 nucleotides: TGTGCCAGCAGTTCCAGGGACAGGGTTGAAAAACTGTTTTTT. Its protein product is CASSSRDRVEKLFF.

The chain recombines TRBV5-5 with TRBJ2-2; D perhaps matches TRBD1 (6 bases). The CDR3 totals 13 residues. With 3 bases removed from V and 7 bases from J, the gap between germline ends came to 10 bases. Germline assignment: CDR1 SGHKS and CDR2 YYEKEE (reference sequence). The CDR3 loop is CASSWQGSGELFF. The CDR3, as DNA: TGTGCCAGCAGCTGGCAGGGGAGCGGGGAGCTGTTTTTT. Variable domain in full (rest from reference TRBV5-5 and TRBJ2-2): DAGVTQSPTHLIKTRGQQVTLRCSPISGHKSVSWYQQVLGQGPQFIFQYYEKEERGRGNFPDRFSARQFPNYSSELNVNALLLGDSALYLCASSWQGSGELFFGEGSRLTVL.

The chain joins TRBV6-2 or TRBV6-3 to TRBJ2-7; tentative D call: TRBD2 (7 bases). The germline CDR1 and CDR2 sequences are MNHEY and SVGEGT. Deletions cut 2 bases from V and 5 bases from J, with 13 bases between. CDR3 length: 14 amino acids. CDR3 sequence reads: CASSYRGAFDEQYF. DNA of the CDR3: TGTGCCAGCAGTTACCGGGGGGCGTTCGACGAGCAGTACTTC.

This rearrangement joins TRBV9 to TRBJ2-7; D may be TRBD1 (5 bases). The CDR3 runs to 15 residues. Per the germline V gene, CDR1 is SGDLS and CDR2 is YYNGEE. Between the trimmed V and J ends, which lost 0 bases and 2 bases, there was a span of 12 bases. This CDR3 is CASSVGWGLAYEQYF. As DNA, the CDR3 is TGTGCCAGCAGCGTAGGATGGGGCCTAGCCTACGAGCAGTACTTC. Full variable domain (missing parts from reference TRBV9 and TRBJ2-7): DSGVTQTPKHLITATGQRVTLRCSPRSGDLSVYWYQQSLDQGLQFLIQYYNGEERAKGNILERFSAQQFPDLHSELNLSSLELGDSALYFCASSVGWGLAYEQYFGPGTRLTVT.

The chain carries TRBV6-5 and TRBJ2-3; maybe TRBD2 (5 bases). The CDR3 is 15 amino acids. Trimming stripped 0 bases from V and 6 bases from J, with 13 bases between. CDR1 is MNHEY and CDR2 is SVGAGI in the germline V gene. DNA for the CDR3: TGTGCCAGCAGTTACTCGAAGATGAGGGCCGATACGCAGTATTTT. Translation: CASSYSKMRADTQYF.

The chain links TRBV5-1 to TRBJ2-1; D might be TRBD2 (5 bases). The length of the CDR3 is 13 residues. CDR1 and CDR2 from the germline V gene are SGHRS and YFSETQ. V gave up 4 bases and J gave up 4 bases, with 9 bases separating them. CDR3 DNA: TGCGCCAGCAGCGAGGGTTTTTACAATGAGCAGTTCTTC. Protein: CASSEGFYNEQFF.

CDR3 in amino acids: CASSLNTGELFF. The CDR3 nucleotides read TGCGCCAGCAGCCTAAACACCGGGGAGCTGTTTTTT. The chain joins TRBV4-1 to TRBJ2-2; D call uncertain. The V and J ends lost 4 bases and 2 bases respectively, with 2 bases between them. This CDR3 comprises 12 residues. Looked up from germline, CDR1 is MGHRA and CDR2 is YSYEKL.

This chain uses TRBV27 with TRBJ1-2; 9 nucleotides align to TRBD1. The CDR3 is 14 residues long. With 6 bases clipped from V and 4 bases from J, the junction kept 6 bases outside the gene matches. Germline V gives CDR1 MNHEY, CDR2 SMNVEV (reference sequence). CDR3 amino acids: CASRGQGRGYGYTF. The CDR3 bases are TGTGCCAGCAGAGGACAGGGGCGAGGCTATGGCTACACCTTC.

This clone occurred once. The V and J genes are TRBV29-1 and TRBJ1-2; no firm D call. Germline V gene sequence: CDR1 SQVTM, CDR2 ANQGSEA. Trimming left V 8 bases short and J 8 bases short, with 18 bases between. This CDR3 comprises 12 residues. This chain's CDR3 is CSIQWATWGYTF. The CDR3 coding sequence is TGCAGCATTCAATGGGCTACCTGGGGCTACACCTTC.

This chain connects TRBV18 to TRBJ2-1; TRBD2 matches 11 bases. The CDR3 spans 16 residues. Germline CDR1 is KGHSH and CDR2 is LQKENI. The ends lost 2 bases at V and 9 bases at J; junction bases unmatched: 9. The CDR3 bases are TGTGCCAGCTCACCAACACTAGCGGGAGTTAGTCGTGAGCAGTTCTTC. Translated, it gives CASSPTLAGVSREQFF.

This rearrangement joins TRBV24-1 to TRBJ1-2; no clear D. Trimming shortened V by 4 bases and J by 8 bases, and 13 bases separated the two germline ends. The CDR3 totals 13 residues. Germline lookup yields CDR1 KGHDR and CDR2 SFDVKD. The DNA for the CDR3 is TGTGCCACCAGTGACCCCATGGGGAGCGGCTACACCTTC. Translated: CATSDPMGSGYTF.

By share, this clone ranks as large (0.1 to 1%). The chain recombines TRBV13 with TRBJ2-2, with 8 nucleotides matching TRBD2. The junction had 11 bases not matched to a gene; V was cut back by 5 bases and J by 6 bases. The CDR3 sequence is 16 residues long. CDR1 and CDR2 (germline): PRHDT, FYEKMQ (reference sequence). The CDR3 DNA is TGTGCCAGCAGCGAAAGCGGGAGCTGGTATCCCGGGGAGCTGTTTTTT. Protein sequence: CASSESGSWYPGELFF.

This rearrangement joins TRBV27 to TRBJ2-1; the D gene is possibly TRBD2 (5 bases). The V and J ends lost 2 bases and 7 bases respectively, with 15 bases between them. The CDR3 contains 15 residues. Germline V lookup: CDR1 MNHEY, CDR2 SMNVEV (reference sequence). CDR3 nucleotide sequence: TGTGCCAGCAGTTTAAGTGGACTCGCTGCTAATGAGCAGTTCTTC. It is translated as CASSLSGLAANEQFF.

The chain is built from TRBV20-1 and TRBJ2-1; unclear D gene. The ends were cut back, 5 bases at V and 8 bases at J, with 10 bases in the middle. Germline lookup yields CDR1 DFQATT and CDR2 SNEGSKA (reference sequence). The CDR3 loop spans 11 amino acids. The CDR3 nucleotides read TGCAGTGCTCCCGCCGGTTATGAGCAGTTCTTC. Translated, it gives CSAPAGYEQFF.

This clone turned up a few times. The chain recombines TRBV9 with TRBJ1-2, with a possible D match to TRBD1 (6 bases). Germline V gene lookup returns CDR1 SGDLS and CDR2 YYNGEE. CDR3 length equals 13 residues. V lost 4 bases, J lost 2 bases, and 9 bases lay in between. Here the CDR3 reads CASSPGQNYGYTF. The CDR3 DNA follows: TGTGCCAGCAGCCCCGGACAGAACTATGGCTACACCTTC.

The gene calls are TRBV7-9 and TRBJ1-5; a weak D match, TRBD1 (5 bases). The germline gives CDR1 SEHNR, CDR2 FQNEAQ (reference sequence). Trimming took 2 bases from V and 6 from J, leaving 8 bases between them. This CDR3 region has 13 residues. The CDR3 DNA follows: TGTGCCAGCAGCTTACAAGGGGTTCAGCCCCAGCATTTT. Translation gives CASSLQGVQPQHF.

V usage is TRBV18 and J usage is TRBJ1-4; TRBD1 matches at 9 bases. CDR1 is KGHSH and CDR2 is LQKENI in the germline V gene. The CDR3 sequence is 18 residues long. V was pared by 6 bases and J by 5 bases, with 16 bases of the junction left unmatched. This chain's CDR3 is CASSPFQIPGQGNEKLFF. CDR3 coding DNA: TGTGCCAGCTCCCCGTTCCAGATACCGGGACAGGGAAATGAAAAACTGTTTTTT.

The V gene is TRBV10-3, the J gene TRBJ2-3; 11 nucleotides match TRBD1. J lost 6 bases, V lost 5 bases, and 7 bases had no gene match. The CDR3 contains 15 residues. CDR1 ENHRY and CDR2 SYGVKD come from the germline V gene. CDR3 sequence (DNA): TGTGCCATCAGTAGGGACAGGGGGAGTCTTGATACGCAGTATTTT. This sequence encodes CAISRDRGSLDTQYF.

The V and J genes are TRBV9 and TRBJ2-3; a possible D gene is TRBD1 (7 bases). CDR1 is SGDLS and CDR2 is YYNGEE in the germline V gene. V was pared by 3 bases and J by 3 bases, with 17 bases between. The CDR3 extends over 16 amino acids. The CDR3 region is CASSALAAGGTDTQYF. Here the CDR3 DNA reads TGTGCCAGCAGCGCCCTGGCGGCAGGGGGGACAGATACGCAGTATTTT.

V usage is TRBV29-1 and J usage is TRBJ2-1; possibly TRBD2 for D (6 bases). CDR1 is SQVTM and CDR2 is ANQGSEA in the germline V gene. Trimming left V 8 bases short and J 5 bases short, with 16 bases between. The CDR3 length is 13 residues. CDR3 nucleotides: TGCAGCCCTTCGAGGCGGGATCACAATGAGCAGTTCTTC. Protein sequence: CSPSRRDHNEQFF.

The rearrangement uses TRBV7-2 and TRBJ2-3, with 8 nucleotides matching TRBD2. J lost 4 bases, V lost 6 bases, and 6 bases had no gene match. This CDR3 has 14 residues. The V gene's germline CDR1 is SGHTA and CDR2 FQGNSA. The DNA for the CDR3 is TGTGCCAGCAGGTCGGGAGGGGGGGCAGATACGCAGTATTTT. Its protein product is CASRSGGGADTQYF.

The rearrangement joins TRBV4-1 to TRBJ1-2; D is uncertain. CDR1 and CDR2 from the germline V gene are MGHRA and YSYEKL. The CDR3 is made up of 14 amino acids. The V end was cut by 1 base, the J end by 8 bases, with 14 bases between. For the CDR3, the DNA is TGCGCCAGCAGCCAAGTTATGCTAGGCTTGGGCTACACCTTC. It is translated as CASSQVMLGLGYTF.

This clone has only one observation. The V call is TRBV9, the J call TRBJ2-1, with 7 nucleotides matching TRBD1. With 4 bases clipped from V and 5 bases from J, the junction kept 12 bases outside the gene matches. Germline lookup yields CDR1 SGDLS and CDR2 YYNGEE. There are 16 residues in the CDR3. The CDR3 DNA is TGTGCCAGCAGCAGCAATCGACAGGGTAAGGACAATGAGCAGTTCTTC. Its translation is CASSSNRQGKDNEQFF.

V usage is TRBV21-1 and J usage is TRBJ2-1; no check of the table's D call, TRBD2, against the DNA was made. TRBV21-1 is flagged as a pseudogene. The CDR3 sequence is 13 residues long. CDR3 nucleotides: TGTGCCAGCAGCAAGCAGCGGGACAATGAGCAGTTCTTC. Translating gives CASSKQRDNEQFF.

This clone was seen more than once but under ten times. V usage is TRBV5-1 and J usage is TRBJ2-7, with D tentatively TRBD2 (6 bases). The ends were cut back, 0 bases at V and 2 bases at J, with 12 bases in the middle. This CDR3 is 15 amino acids long. The V gene's germline CDR1 is SGHRS and CDR2 YFSETQ. The CDR3 nucleotides read TGCGCCAGCAGCTTGGCTCCGGGGGTAACCTACGAGCAGTACTTC. This encodes CASSLAPGVTYEQYF.

This clone was counted only a few times. The V call is TRBV18, the J call TRBJ2-7; TRBD2 agrees at 7 bases. CDR3 length: 14 residues. CDR1 and CDR2 (germline): KGHSH, LQKENI. The ends lost 6 bases at V and 5 bases at J; junction bases unmatched: 10. DNA for the CDR3: TGTGCCAGCTCTTTCGGGACTACCACTGACGAGCAGTACTTC. Protein product: CASSFGTTTDEQYF.